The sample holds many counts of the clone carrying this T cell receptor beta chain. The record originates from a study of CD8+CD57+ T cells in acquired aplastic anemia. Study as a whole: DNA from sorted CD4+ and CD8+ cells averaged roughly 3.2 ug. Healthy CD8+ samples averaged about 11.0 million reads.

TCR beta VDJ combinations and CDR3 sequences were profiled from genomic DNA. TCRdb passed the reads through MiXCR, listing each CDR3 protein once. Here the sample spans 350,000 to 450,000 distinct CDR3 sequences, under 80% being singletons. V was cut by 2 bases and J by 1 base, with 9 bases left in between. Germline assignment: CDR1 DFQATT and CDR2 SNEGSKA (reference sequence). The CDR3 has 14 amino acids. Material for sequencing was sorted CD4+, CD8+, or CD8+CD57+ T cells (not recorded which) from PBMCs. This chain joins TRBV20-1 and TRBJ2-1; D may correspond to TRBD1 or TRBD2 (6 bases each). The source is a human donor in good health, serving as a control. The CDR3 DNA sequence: TGCAGTGCTAGACGGGGGCAATCCTACAATGAGCAGTTCTTC. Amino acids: CSARRGQSYNEQFF.